The table lists the clone carrying this T cell receptor beta chain with many counts. V gave up 1 base and J gave up 0 bases, with 8 bases separating them. Germline V gives CDR1 GTSNPN, CDR2 SVGIG (reference sequence). The CDR3 runs 14 residues. This specimen comes from a study of T cells in Graves' hyperthyroidism and ophthalmopathy. Turning to the study itself: Sampling of peripheral blood happened at initial diagnosis, prior to any treatment.

It was RNA transcripts that yielded the amplified TCR beta CDR3 regions. TCR CDR3 regions were first amplified by RT-PCR with HTBI primers. TCRdb processed the multiplex PCR reads anew with MiXCR; each CDR3 protein has one entry. The sample holds under 450,000 distinct CDR3 sequences, 15% to 19% seen once. An absence of ophthalmopathy progression within 18 months meant stable Graves' hyperthyroidism. The chain is built from TRBV30 and TRBJ2-3; D gene unclear. Specimen: blood. This clonotype was sampled from a woman aged 18-30 years with Graves' hyperthyroidism. The chain's CDR3 is CAWSGRLSTDTQYF. The CDR3 bases are TGTGCCTGGAGTGGGCGGTTGAGCACAGATACGCAGTATTTT.